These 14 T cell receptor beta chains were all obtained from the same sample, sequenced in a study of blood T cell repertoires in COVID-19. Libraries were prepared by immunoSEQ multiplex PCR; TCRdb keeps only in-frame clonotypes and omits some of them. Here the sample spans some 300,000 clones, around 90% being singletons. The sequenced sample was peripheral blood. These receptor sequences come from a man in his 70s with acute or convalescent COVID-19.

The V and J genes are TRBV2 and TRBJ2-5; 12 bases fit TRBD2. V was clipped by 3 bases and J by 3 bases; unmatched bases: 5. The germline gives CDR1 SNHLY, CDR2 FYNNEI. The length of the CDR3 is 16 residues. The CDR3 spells CASSDRTSGMKETQYF. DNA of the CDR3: TGTGCCAGCAGTGATAGGACTAGCGGGATGAAAGAGACCCAGTACTTC.

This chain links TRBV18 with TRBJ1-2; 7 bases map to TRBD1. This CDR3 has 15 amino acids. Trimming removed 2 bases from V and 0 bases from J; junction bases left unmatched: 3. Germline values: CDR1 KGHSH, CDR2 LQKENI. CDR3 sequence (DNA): TGTGCCAGCTCACCAGGGACAGAAACTAACTATGGCTACACCTTC. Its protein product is CASSPGTETNYGYTF.

In DNA form, the CDR3 reads TGTGCCAGCAGCCATACAATTAGCGGGAGGGCCTCCTACGAGCAGTACTTC. It is translated as CASSHTISGRASYEQYF. J is TRBJ2-7 and V is TRBV4-2; 11 bases map to TRBD2. This CDR3 region has 17 residues. With 3 bases clipped from V and 0 bases from J, the junction kept 7 bases outside the gene matches. Germline V gene sequence: CDR1 LGHNA, CDR2 YNFKEQ.

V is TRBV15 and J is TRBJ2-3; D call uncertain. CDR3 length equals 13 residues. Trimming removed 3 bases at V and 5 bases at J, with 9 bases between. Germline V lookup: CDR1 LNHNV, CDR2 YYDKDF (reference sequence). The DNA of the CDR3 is TGTGCCACCAGCAGGGAGAGTGGAGATACGCAGTATTTT. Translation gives CATSRESGDTQYF.

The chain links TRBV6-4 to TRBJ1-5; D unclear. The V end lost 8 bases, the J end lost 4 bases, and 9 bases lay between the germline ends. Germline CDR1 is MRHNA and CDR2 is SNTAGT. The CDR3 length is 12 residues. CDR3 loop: CASRTGNQPQHF. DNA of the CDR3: TGTGCCAGCCGGACGGGGAATCAGCCCCAGCATTTT.

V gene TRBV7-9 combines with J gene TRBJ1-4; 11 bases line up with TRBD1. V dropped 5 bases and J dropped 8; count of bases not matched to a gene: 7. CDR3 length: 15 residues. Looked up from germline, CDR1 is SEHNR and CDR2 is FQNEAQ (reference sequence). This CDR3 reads CASSLWTGGEEKLFF. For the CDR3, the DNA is TGTGCCAGCAGCCTTTGGACAGGGGGCGAAGAAAAACTGTTTTTT.

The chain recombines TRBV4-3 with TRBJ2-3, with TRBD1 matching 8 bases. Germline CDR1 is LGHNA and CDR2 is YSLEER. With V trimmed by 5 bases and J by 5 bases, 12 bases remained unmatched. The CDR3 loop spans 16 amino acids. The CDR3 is CASSRQTGTGEDTQYF. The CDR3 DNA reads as TGCGCCAGCAGCAGACAAACCGGGACAGGTGAAGATACGCAGTATTTT.

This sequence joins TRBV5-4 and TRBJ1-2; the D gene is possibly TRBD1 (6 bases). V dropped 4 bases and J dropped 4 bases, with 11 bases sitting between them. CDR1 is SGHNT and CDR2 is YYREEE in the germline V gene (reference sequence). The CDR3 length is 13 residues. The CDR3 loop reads CASSTRDIYGYTF. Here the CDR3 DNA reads TGTGCCAGCAGCACGAGGGACATCTATGGCTACACCTTC.

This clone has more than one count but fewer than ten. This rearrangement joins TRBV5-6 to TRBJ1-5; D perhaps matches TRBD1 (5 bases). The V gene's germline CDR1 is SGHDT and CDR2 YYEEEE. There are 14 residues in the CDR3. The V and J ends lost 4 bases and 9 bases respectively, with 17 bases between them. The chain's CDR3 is CASSARGGDGPQHF. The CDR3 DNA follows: TGTGCCAGCAGCGCCCGGGGGGGGGACGGGCCCCAGCATTTT.

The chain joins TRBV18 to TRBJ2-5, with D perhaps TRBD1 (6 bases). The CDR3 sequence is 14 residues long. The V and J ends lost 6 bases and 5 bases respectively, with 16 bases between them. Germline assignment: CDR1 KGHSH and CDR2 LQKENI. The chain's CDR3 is CASSLQGGRETQYF. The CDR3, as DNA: TGTGCCAGCTCCCTACAAGGGGGTCGGGAGACCCAGTACTTC.

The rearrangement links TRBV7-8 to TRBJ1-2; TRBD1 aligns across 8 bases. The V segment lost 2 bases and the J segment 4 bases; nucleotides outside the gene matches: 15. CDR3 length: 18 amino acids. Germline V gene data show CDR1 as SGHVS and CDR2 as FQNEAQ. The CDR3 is CASSLLVAGAGGSYGYTF. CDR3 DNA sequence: TGTGCCAGCAGCTTATTGGTCGCGGGGGCAGGGGGCTCCTATGGCTACACCTTC.

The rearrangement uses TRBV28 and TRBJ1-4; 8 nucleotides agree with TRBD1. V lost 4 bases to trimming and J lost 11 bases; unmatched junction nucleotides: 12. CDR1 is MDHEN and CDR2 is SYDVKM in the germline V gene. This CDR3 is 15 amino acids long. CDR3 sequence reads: CASSSLRDRRGKLFF. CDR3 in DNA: TGTGCCAGCAGTTCCCTAAGGGACAGGCGGGGGAAACTGTTTTTT.

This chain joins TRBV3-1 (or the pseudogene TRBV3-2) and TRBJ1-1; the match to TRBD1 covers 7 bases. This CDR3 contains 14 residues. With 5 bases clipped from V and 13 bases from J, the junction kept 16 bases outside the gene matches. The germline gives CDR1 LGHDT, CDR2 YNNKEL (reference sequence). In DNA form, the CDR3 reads TGTGCCAGCAGCGAAACCGGGACAGCAGTTAAGGGTTTCTTT. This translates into CASSETGTAVKGFF.

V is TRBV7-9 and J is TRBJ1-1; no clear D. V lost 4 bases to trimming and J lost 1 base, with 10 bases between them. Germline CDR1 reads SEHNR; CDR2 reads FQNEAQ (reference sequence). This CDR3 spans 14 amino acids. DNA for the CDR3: TGTGCCAGCAGCTACCAGACGGGGAACACTGAAGCTTTCTTT. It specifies CASSYQTGNTEAFF.